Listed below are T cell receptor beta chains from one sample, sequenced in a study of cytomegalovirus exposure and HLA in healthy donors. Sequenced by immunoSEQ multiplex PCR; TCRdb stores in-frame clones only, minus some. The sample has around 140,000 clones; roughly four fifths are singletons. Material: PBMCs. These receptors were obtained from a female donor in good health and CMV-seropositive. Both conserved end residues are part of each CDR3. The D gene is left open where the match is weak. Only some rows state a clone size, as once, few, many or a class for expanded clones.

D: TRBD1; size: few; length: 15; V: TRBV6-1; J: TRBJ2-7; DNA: TGTGCCAGCTTGGGAACCGGGACAGCCCCCTACGAGCAGTACTTC; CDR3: CASLGTGTAPYEQYF
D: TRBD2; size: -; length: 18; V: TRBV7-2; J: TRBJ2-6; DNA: TGTGCCAGCAGCTTACACCGGGACTATCACTCTGGGGCCAACGTCCTGACTTTC; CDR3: CASSLHRDYHSGANVLTF
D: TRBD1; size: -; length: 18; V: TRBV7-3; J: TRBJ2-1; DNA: TGTGCCAGCAGCTTACTGGGACAGGGGACCGCTTACCACAATGAGCAGTTCTTC; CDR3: CASSLLGQGTAYHNEQFF
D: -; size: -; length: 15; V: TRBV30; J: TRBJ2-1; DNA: TGTGCCTGGAACTCCGGGACACGGATTTACAATGAGCAGTTCTTC; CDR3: CAWNSGTRIYNEQFF
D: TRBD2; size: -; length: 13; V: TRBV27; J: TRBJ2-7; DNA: TGTGCCAGCAGTTTAGGCCCGGGAGGGGAGCAGTACTTC; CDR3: CASSLGPGGEQYF
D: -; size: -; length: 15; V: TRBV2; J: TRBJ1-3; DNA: TGTGCCAGCAGAAGACAGTCCAACTCTGGAAACACCATATATTTT; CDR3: CASRRQSNSGNTIYF
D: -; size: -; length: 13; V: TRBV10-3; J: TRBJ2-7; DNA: TGTGCCCCCCCCCAGGGTCCAATCTACGAGCAGTACTTC; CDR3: CAPPQGPIYEQYF
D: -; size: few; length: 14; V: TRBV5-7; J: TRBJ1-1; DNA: TGTGCCAGCAGCTTGGGGGGGAGGAATACTGAAGCTTTCTTT; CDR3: CASSLGGRNTEAFF
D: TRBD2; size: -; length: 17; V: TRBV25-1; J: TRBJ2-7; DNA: TGTGCCAGCAGTCCGCGGGGGGGGGAGGGCCATTATGACGAGCAGTACTTC; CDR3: CASSPRGGEGHYDEQYF
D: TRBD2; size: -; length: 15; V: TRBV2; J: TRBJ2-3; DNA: TGTGCCAGTGGAATAGCGGGGGGAAGCACAGATACGCAGTATTTT; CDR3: CASGIAGGSTDTQYF
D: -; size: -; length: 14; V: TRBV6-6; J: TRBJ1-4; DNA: TGTGCCAGCAGAAAAGGGGCGTTAAATGAAAAACTGTTTTTT; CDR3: CASRKGALNEKLFF
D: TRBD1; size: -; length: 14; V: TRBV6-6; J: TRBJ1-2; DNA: TGTGCCAGCAGTTACTCTACAGGGGAGGATGGCTACACCTTC; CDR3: CASSYSTGEDGYTF
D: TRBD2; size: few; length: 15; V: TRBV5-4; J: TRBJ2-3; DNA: TGTGCCAGCAGCCCGGTTGCGGGAGAGGCAGATACGCAGTATTTT; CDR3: CASSPVAGEADTQYF
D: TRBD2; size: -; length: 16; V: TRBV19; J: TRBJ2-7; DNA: TGTGCCAGTAGTATACAGGCGGGAGTGTCTATGTACGAGCAGTACTTC; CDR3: CASSIQAGVSMYEQYF
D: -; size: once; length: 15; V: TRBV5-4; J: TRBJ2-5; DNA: TGTGCCAGCAACCCGGGGTCGACTAGACAAGAGACCCAGTACTTC; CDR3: CASNPGSTRQETQYF
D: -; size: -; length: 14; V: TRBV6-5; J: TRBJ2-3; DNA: TGTGCCAGCAGTTACTCGCTAGCGCCAGATACGCAGTATTTT; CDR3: CASSYSLAPDTQYF
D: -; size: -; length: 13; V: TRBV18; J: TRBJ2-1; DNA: TGTGCCAGCTCACGGACAGCAATCAATGAGCAGTTCTTC; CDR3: CASSRTAINEQFF
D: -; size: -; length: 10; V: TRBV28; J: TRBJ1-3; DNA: TGTGCCTCCGGGGGGTACACCATATATTTT; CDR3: CASGGYTIYF
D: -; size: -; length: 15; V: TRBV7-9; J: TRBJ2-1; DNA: TGTGCCAGCAGCTTAGCGGGAGGTCCTTACAATGAGCAGTTCTTC; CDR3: CASSLAGGPYNEQFF
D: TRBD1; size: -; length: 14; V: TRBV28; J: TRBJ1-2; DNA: TGTGCCAGCAGTAAAGGACAGGGTGCCTATGGCTACACCTTC; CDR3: CASSKGQGAYGYTF
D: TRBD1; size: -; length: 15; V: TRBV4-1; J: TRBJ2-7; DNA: TGCGCCAGCAGCCGAGGACAGGGGGCCTCCTACGAGCAGTACTTC; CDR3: CASSRGQGASYEQYF
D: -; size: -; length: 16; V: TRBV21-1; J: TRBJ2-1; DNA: TGTGCCAGCAGCAAAGGAGGCAATTCCGTCTACAATGAGCAGTTCTTC; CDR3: CASSKGGNSVYNEQFF
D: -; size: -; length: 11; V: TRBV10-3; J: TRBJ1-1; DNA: TGTGCCACGGGTCAGGGGACTGAAGCTTTCTTT; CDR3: CATGQGTEAFF
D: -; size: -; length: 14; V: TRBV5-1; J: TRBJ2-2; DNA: TGCGCCAGCAGCTTGACGGCGAACACCGGGGAGCTGTTTTTT; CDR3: CASSLTANTGELFF
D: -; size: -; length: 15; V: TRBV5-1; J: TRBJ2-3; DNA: TGCGCCAGCAGCTTGGGAGGGACTTCCTCAGATACGCAGTATTTT; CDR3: CASSLGGTSSDTQYF
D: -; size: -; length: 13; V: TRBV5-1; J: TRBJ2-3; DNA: TGCGCCAGCAGCTTCATGGCAGCAGATACGCAGTATTTT; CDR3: CASSFMAADTQYF
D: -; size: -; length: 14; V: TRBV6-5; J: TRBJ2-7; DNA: TGTGCCAGCAGTGTCCAGGGGTCTCCCTACGAGCAGTACTTC; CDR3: CASSVQGSPYEQYF
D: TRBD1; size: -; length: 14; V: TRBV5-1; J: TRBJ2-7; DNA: TGCGCCAGCAGCTCCGGGACAGGGACCTACGAGCAGTACTTC; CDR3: CASSSGTGTYEQYF
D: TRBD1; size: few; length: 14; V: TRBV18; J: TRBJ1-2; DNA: TGTGCCAGCTCACCAAGCGGGACAGGGGATGGCTACACCTTC; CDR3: CASSPSGTGDGYTF
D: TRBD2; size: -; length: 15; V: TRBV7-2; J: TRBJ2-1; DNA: TGTGCCAGCAGCTCAAGGGCTAGCGGGGTGGGAGGGCAGTTCTTC; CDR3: CASSSRASGVGGQFF
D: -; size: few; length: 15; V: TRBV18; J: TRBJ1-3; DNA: TGTGCCAGCTCACCACCTGGAGACTCTGGAAACACCATATATTTT; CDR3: CASSPPGDSGNTIYF
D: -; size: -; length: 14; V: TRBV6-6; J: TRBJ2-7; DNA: TGTGCCAGCACCTCCGGGGGGCCCCAGTACGAGCAGTACTTC; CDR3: CASTSGGPQYEQYF
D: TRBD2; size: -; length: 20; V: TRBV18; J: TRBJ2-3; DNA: TGTGCCAGCTCCCCAACAGTCCCGGGACTAGCGGGGTCCCTATTGGATACGCAGTATTTT; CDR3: CASSPTVPGLAGSLLDTQYF
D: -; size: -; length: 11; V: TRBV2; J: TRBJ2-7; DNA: TGTGCCAGCAGTGGTACAGGGAAGCAGTACTTC; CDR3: CASSGTGKQYF
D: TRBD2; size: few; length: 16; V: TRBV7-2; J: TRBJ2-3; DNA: TGTGCCAGCAGCCCCAGACTAGCGGGGGGGGCAGATACGCAGTATTTT; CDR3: CASSPRLAGGADTQYF
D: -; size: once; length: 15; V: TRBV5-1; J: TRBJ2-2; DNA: TGCGCCAGCAGCTTAAGACAGACCCTCAACGGGGAGCTGTTTTTT; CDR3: CASSLRQTLNGELFF
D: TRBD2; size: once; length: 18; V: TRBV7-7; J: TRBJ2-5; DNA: TGTGCCAGCAGCTTAGATCTTATGTCTAGCGGATCCCAAGAGACCCAGTACTTC; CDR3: CASSLDLMSSGSQETQYF
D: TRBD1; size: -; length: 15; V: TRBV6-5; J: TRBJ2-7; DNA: TGTGCCAGCAGTTACGGGACAGGGGAAACCTACGAGCAGTACTTC; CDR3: CASSYGTGETYEQYF
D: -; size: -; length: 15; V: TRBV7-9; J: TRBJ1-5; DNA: TGTGCCAGCAGTACTGGGTCGACAGTAGTCCAGCCCCAGCATTTT; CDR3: CASSTGSTVVQPQHF
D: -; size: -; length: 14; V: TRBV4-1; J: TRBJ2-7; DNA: TGCGCCAGCAGCCATGAAACAGGGTCCTACGAGCAGTACTTC; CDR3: CASSHETGSYEQYF
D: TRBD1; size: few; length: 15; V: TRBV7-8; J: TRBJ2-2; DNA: TGTGCCAGCAGTTCCGGGACAGGGTCCACCGGGGAGCTGTTTTTT; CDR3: CASSSGTGSTGELFF